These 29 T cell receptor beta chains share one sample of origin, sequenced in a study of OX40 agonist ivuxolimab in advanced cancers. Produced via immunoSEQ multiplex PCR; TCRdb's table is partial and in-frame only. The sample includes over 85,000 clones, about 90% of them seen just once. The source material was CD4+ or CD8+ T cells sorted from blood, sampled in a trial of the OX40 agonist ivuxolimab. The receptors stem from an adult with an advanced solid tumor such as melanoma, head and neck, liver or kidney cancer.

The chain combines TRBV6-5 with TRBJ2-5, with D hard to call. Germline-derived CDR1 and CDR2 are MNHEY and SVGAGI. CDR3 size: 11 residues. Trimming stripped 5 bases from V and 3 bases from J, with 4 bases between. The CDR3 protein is CASSQEETQYF. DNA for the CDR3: TGTGCCAGCAGTCAAGAAGAGACCCAGTACTTC.

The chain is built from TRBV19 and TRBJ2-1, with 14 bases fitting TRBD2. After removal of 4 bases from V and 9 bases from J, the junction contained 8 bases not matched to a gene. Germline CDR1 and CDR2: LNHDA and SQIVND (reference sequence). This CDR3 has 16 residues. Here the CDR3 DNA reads TGTGCCAGTAGTACCCCTCGGACTAGCGGGAGGAGTGAGCAGTTCTTC. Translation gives CASSTPRTSGRSEQFF.

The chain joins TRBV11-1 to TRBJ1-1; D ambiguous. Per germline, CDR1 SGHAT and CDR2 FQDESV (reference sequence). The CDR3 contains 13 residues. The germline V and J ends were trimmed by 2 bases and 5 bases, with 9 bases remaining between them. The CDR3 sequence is CASSLRRETEAFF. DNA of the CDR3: TGTGCCAGCAGCTTACGTCGAGAAACTGAAGCTTTCTTT.

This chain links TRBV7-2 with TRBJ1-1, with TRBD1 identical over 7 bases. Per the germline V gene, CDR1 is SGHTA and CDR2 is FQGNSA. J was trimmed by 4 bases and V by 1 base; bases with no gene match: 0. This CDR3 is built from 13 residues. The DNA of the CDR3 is TGTGCCAGCAGCTTAGGACAGGGCACTGAAGCTTTCTTT. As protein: CASSLGQGTEAFF.

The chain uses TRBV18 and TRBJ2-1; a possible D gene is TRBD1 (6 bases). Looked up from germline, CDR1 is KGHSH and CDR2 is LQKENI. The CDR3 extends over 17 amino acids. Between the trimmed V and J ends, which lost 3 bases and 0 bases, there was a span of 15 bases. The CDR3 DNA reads TGTGCCAGCTCACCGGACAGCCCGATAAGCTCCTACAATGAGCAGTTCTTC. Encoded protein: CASSPDSPISSYNEQFF.

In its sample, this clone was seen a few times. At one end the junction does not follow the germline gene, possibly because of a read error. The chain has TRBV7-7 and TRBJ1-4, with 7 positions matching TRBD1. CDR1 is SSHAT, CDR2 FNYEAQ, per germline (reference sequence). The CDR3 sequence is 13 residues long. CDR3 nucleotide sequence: TGTGCTAGCAGCGCCCGGGACAGAGGAAAACTGTTTTTT. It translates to CASSARDRGKLFF. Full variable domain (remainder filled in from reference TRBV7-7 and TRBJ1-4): GAGVSQSPRYKVTKRGQDVTLRCDPISSHATLYWYQQALGQGPEFLTYFNYEAQPDKSGLPSDRFSAERPEGSISTLTIQRTEQRDSAMYRCASSARDRGKLFFGSGTQLSVL.

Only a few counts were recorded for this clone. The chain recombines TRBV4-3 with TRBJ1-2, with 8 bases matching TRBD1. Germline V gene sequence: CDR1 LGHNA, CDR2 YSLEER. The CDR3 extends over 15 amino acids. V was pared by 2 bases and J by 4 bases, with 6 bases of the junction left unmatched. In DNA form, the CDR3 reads TGCGCCAGCAGCCAATCGACAGGGGTGCCCTATGGCTACACCTTC. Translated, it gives CASSQSTGVPYGYTF.

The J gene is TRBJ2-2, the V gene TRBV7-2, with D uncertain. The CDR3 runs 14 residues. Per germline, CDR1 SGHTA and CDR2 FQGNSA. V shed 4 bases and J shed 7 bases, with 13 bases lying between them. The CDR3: CASSWLYVGGELFF. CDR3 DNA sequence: TGTGCCAGCAGCTGGCTTTACGTGGGCGGGGAGCTGTTTTTT.

The CDR3 DNA reads TGTGCCAGCAGTCGAACAGGGGGTAGCACTGAAGCTTTCTTT. This gives the protein CASSRTGGSTEAFF. The genes are TRBV11-2 and TRBJ1-1; TRBD1 aligns across 8 bases. After removal of 6 bases from V and 4 bases from J, the junction contained 7 bases not matched to a gene. The CDR3 is 14 residues long. The germline V gene encodes CDR1 SGHAT and CDR2 FQNNGV. Full variable domain (rest looked up from reference TRBV11-2 and TRBJ1-1): EAGVAQSPRYKIIEKRQSVAFWCNPISGHATLYWYQQILGQGPKLLIQFQNNGVVDDSQLPKDRFSAERLKGVDSTLKIQPAKLEDSAVYLCASSRTGGSTEAFFGQGTRLTVV.

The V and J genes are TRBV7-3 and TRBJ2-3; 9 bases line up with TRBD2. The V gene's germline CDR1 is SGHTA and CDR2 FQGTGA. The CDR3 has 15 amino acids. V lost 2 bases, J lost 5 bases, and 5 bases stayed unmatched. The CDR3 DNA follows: TGTGCCAGCAGCTTACTGGGCGGGAGGGAAGATACGCAGTATTTT. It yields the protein CASSLLGGREDTQYF.

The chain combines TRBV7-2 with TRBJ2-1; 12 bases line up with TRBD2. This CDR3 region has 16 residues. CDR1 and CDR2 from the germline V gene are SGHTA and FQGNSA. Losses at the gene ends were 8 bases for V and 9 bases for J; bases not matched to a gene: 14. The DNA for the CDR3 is TGTGCCAGCGGGGGAACCGTACTAGCGGGAGGAATTGAGCAGTTCTTC. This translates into CASGGTVLAGGIEQFF.

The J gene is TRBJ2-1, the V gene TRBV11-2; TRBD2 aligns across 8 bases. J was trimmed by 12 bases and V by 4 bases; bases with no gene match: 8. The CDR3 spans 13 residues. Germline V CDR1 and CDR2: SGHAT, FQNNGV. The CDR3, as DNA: TGTGCCAGCAGCTCCTCTTTAACTAGCGGGCAGTTCTTC. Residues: CASSSSLTSGQFF.

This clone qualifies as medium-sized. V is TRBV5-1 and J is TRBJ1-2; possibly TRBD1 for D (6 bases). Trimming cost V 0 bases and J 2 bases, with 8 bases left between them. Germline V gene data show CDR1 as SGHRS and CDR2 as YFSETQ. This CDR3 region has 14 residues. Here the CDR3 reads CASSLGQANYGYTF. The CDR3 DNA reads TGCGCCAGCAGCTTGGGACAGGCCAACTATGGCTACACCTTC.

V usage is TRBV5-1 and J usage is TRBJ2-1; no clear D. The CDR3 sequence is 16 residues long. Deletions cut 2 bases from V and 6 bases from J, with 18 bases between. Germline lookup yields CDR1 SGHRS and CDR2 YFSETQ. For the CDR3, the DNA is TGCGCCAGCAGCTTCCCGGAGAGAACTAACCTCAATGAGCAGTTCTTC. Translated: CASSFPERTNLNEQFF.

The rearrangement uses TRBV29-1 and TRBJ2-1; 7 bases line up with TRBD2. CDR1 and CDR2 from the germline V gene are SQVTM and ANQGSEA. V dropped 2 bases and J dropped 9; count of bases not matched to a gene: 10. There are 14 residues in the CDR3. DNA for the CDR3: TGCAGCGTTGAAAGCAAGGGCGGACTAGTTGAGCAGTTCTTC. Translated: CSVESKGGLVEQFF.

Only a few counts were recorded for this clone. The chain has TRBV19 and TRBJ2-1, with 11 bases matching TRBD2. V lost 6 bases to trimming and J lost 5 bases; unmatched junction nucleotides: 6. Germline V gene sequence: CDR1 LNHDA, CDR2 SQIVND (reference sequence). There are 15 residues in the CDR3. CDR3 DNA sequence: TGTGCCAGTAGAACTTCTAGCGGGAGGCACAATGAGCAGTTCTTC. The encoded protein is CASRTSSGRHNEQFF.

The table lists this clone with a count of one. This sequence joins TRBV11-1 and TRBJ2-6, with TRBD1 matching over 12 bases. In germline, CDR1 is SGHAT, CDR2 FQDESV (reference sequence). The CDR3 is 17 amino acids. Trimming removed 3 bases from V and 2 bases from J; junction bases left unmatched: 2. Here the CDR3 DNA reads TGTGCCAGCAGCTTGGGACAGGGGGCTACTGGGGCCAACGTCCTGACTTTC. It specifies CASSLGQGATGANVLTF. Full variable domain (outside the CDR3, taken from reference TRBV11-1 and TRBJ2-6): EAEVAQSPRYKITEKSQAVAFWCDPISGHATLYWYRQILGQGPELLVQFQDESVVDDSQLPKDRFSAERLKGVDSTLKIQPAELGDSAMYLCASSLGQGATGANVLTFGAGSRLTVL.

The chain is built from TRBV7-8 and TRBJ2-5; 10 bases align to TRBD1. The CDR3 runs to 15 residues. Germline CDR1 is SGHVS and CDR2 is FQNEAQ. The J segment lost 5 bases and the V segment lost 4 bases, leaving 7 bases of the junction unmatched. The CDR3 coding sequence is TGTGCCAGCAGCTCCCTCGTGACAGGGGGCGAGACCCAGTACTTC. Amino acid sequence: CASSSLVTGGETQYF.

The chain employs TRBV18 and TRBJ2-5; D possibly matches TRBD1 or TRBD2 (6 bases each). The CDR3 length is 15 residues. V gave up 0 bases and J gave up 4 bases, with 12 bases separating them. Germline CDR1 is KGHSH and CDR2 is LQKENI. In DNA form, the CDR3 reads TGTGCCAGCTCACCACCGATGGAGGGGGGAGAGACCCAGTACTTC. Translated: CASSPPMEGGETQYF.

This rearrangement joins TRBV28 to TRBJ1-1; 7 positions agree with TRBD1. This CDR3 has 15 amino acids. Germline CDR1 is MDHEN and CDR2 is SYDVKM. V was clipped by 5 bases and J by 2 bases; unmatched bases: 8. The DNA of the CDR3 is TGTGCCAGCAGTCCCCTCCAGGGGGGAAACACTGAAGCTTTCTTT. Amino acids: CASSPLQGGNTEAFF.

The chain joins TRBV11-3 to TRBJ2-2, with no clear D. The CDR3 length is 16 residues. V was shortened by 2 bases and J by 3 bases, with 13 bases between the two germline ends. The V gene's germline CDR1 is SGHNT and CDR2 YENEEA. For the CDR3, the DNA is TGTGCCAGCAGCTTATCCGTCGGCGGATACACCGGGGAGCTGTTTTTT. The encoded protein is CASSLSVGGYTGELFF. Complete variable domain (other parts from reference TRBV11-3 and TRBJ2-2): EAGVVQSPRYKIIEKKQPVAFWCNPISGHNTLYWYLQNLGQGPELLIRYENEEAVDDSQLPKDRFSAERLKGVDSTLKIQPAELGDSAVYLCASSLSVGGYTGELFFGEGSRLTVL.

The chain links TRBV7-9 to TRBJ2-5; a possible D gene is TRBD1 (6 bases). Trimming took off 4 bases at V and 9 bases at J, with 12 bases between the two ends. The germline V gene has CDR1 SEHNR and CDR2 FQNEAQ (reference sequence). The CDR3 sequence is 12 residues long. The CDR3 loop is CASSSRGFAQYF. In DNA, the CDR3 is TGTGCCAGCAGCTCCAGGGGTTTCGCCCAGTACTTC.

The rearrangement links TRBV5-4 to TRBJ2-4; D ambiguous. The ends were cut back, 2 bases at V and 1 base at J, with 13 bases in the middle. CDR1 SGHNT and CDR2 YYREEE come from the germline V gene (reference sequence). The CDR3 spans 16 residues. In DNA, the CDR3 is TGTGCCAGCAGCTTAGGGTCCCTCGTCGCCAAAAACATTCAGTACTTC. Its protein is CASSLGSLVAKNIQYF. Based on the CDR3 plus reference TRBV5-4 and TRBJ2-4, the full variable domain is ETGVTQSPTHLIKTRGQQVTLRCSSQSGHNTVSWYQQALGQGPQFIFQYYREEENGRGNFPPRFSGLQFPNYSSELNVNALELDDSALYLCASSLGSLVAKNIQYFGAGTRLSVL.

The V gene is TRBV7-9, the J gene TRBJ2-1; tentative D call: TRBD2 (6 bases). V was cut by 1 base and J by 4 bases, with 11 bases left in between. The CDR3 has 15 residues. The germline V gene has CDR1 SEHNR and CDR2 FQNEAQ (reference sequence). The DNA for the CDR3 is TGTGCCAGCAGCTTAGTCGGGAGAGATTACAATGAGCAGTTCTTC. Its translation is CASSLVGRDYNEQFF.

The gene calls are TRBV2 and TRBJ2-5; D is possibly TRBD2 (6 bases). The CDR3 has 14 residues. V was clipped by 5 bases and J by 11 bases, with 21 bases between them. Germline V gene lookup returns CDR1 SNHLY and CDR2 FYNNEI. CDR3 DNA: TGTGCCAGCAGTTGGGAGGATAGGCTCAGCGTACAGTACTTC. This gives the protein CASSWEDRLSVQYF.

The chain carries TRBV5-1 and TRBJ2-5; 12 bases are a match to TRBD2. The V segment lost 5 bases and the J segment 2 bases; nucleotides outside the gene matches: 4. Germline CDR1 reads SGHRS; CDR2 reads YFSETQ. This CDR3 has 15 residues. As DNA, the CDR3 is TGCGCCAGCAGGCCTAGCGGGAGGGAACAAGAGACCCAGTACTTC. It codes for CASRPSGREQETQYF.

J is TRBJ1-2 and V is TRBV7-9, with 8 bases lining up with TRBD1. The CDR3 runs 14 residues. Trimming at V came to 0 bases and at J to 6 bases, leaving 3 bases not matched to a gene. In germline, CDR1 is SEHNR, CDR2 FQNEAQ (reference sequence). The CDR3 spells CASSLAGGQDGYTF. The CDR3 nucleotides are TGTGCCAGCAGCTTAGCGGGGGGACAGGATGGCTACACCTTC.

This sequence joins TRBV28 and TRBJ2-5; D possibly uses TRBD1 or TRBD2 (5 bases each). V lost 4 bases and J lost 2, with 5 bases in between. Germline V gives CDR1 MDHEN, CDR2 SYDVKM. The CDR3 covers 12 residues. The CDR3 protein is CASSWGQETQYF. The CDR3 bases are TGTGCCAGCAGTTGGGGGCAAGAGACCCAGTACTTC.

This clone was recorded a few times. The CDR3 sequence is CASSVSLAGTYEQYF. The CDR3 nucleotides are TGTGCCAGCAGTGTGAGTCTAGCGGGGACCTACGAGCAGTACTTC. The genes are TRBV6-1 and TRBJ2-7, with 9 bases that match TRBD2. Looked up from germline, CDR1 is MNHNS and CDR2 is SASEGT. With V trimmed by 4 bases and J by 2 bases, 6 bases remained unmatched. The CDR3 has 15 residues.